The T cell receptor (beta chain) described here comes from a study of cytomegalovirus exposure and HLA in healthy donors. In the study overall: Prior work identified 120 million or so unique TCR beta sequences in 150 million to 200 million T cells. Whole-study findings and limits: For most subjects, TCR beta sequences were reported to predict HLA-A and HLA-B alleles with accuracy.

The PCR had 60 Vbeta and 13 Jbeta primers. Generated by immunoSEQ multiplex PCR, the TCRdb table keeps only in-frame clones and is missing some. The table includes around 150,000 clones, 70% to 90% detected once. For this clone: What it binds is unknown.

CDR3 length equals 14 residues. Trimming took off 2 bases at V and 5 bases at J, with 13 bases between the two ends. The germline gives CDR1 MNHEY, CDR2 SVGAGI. The clonotype originates from a young man in good health and CMV-seropositive. The chain uses TRBV6-5 and TRBJ2-7; TRBD2 is a possible D gene (6 bases). The source material was PBMCs. CDR3 loop: CASSYVEGPNEQYF. The CDR3 DNA follows: TGTGCCAGCAGTTACGTGGAGGGCCCTAACGAGCAGTACTTC.